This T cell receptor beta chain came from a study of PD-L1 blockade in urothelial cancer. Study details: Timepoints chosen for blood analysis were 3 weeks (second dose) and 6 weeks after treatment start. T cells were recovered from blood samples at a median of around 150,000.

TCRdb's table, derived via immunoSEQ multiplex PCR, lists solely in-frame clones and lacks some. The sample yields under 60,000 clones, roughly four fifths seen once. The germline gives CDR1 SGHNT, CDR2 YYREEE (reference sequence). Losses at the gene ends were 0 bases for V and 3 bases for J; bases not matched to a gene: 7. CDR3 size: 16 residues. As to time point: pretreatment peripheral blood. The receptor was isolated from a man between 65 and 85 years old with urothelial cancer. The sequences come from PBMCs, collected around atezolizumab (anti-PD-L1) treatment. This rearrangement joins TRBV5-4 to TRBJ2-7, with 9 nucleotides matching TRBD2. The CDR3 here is CASSLGSSGRSYEQYF. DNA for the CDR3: TGTGCCAGCAGCTTGGGTAGTAGCGGGAGAAGCTACGAGCAGTACTTC.